A single sample gave rise to the 6 T cell receptor beta chains below, sequenced in a study of blood T cells in healthy people across ages (dated by TCRdb to about 2015). Library generation was performed with 5' RACE. The data were produced on an Illumina HiSeq 2500. A second PCR of roughly 7 to 11 cycles was performed with a sample-barcoded 5' primer and a J-beta primer mix. The raw public reads went through TCRdb reprocessing: fastp at Q25, MiXCR clone calling, in-frame beta chains kept. Entries are consolidated by CDR3 protein sequence, retaining the most common genes and DNA. In all, the sample holds about 1.6 million distinct CDR3 sequences, and roughly a third of those were seen once. Jointly, the top ten make up around 10% of the sample. Sequencing was done on a sample of blood. These receptors were obtained from a woman aged 25 to 39 in good health.

Points on this clonotype: Germline and junction disagree at one end, which may indicate a read error. The chain combines TRBV4-1 with TRBJ2-1; TRBD2 matches 9 bases. The CDR3 consists of 15 residues. Germline V gene sequence: CDR1 MGHRA, CDR2 YSYEKL. The CDR3 spells CASSQTLAGYSEQFF. CDR3 bases: TGCGCCAGCAGCCAAACGCTAGCGGGGTACAGTGAGCAGTTCTTC.

This clonotype was observed a handful of times. The chain uses TRBV7-9 and TRBJ1-2; possible D gene TRBD1, 5 bases. Germline CDR1 and CDR2: SEHNR and FQNEAQ (reference sequence). The V end lost 3 bases, the J end lost 7 bases, and 21 bases lay between the germline ends. The CDR3 runs 16 residues. The CDR3 DNA reads TGTGCCAGCAGCTTGGGGCAGGGTTTTCATGGTGGTGGCTACACCTTC. Amino acid sequence: CASSLGQGFHGGGYTF.

The chain combines TRBV5-6 with TRBJ2-7; 10 bases match TRBD1. The CDR3 runs to 15 residues. Losses at the gene ends were 2 bases for V and 2 bases for J; bases not matched to a gene: 4. The germline gives CDR1 SGHDT, CDR2 YYEEEE. CDR3 residues: CASSFGTGETYEQYF. In DNA, the CDR3 is TGTGCCAGCAGCTTCGGGACAGGGGAGACCTACGAGCAGTACTTC.

The chain links TRBV20-1 to TRBJ2-5; either TRBD1 or TRBD2 may supply D (7 bases each). The CDR3 consists of 14 residues. Germline V CDR1 and CDR2: DFQATT, SNEGSKA (reference sequence). Deletions cut 3 bases from V and 4 bases from J, with 15 bases between. The CDR3: CSASRGGLPETQYF. CDR3 nucleotides: TGCAGTGCTAGCAGGGGGGGACTCCCAGAGACCCAGTACTTC.

A remark on this clonotype: This likely comes from a read error, as the CDR3 has no conserved phenylalanine or tryptophan at its end. This chain links TRBV20-1 with TRBJ2-5, with 8 bases lining up with TRBD1. Germline V gives CDR1 DFQATT, CDR2 SNEGSKA (reference sequence). The CDR3 runs to 14 residues. Trimming cost V 6 bases and J 11 bases; bases outside gene matches: 17. The CDR3 DNA reads as TGCAGTGCCGACAGGGGTCTAGCTAACAATGAGCAGTACTGC. Its protein is CSADRGLANNEQYC.

The table lists this clonotype with a count of one. The chain uses TRBV6-6 and TRBJ2-1, with 12 bases matching TRBD2. The CDR3 consists of 16 residues. J lost 7 bases, V lost 0 bases, and 4 bases had no gene match. Germline V gene sequence: CDR1 MNHNY, CDR2 SVGAGI (reference sequence). The CDR3 spells CASSYSLAGGMNEQFF. CDR3 coding DNA: TGTGCCAGCAGTTACTCCCTAGCGGGGGGGATGAATGAGCAGTTCTTC.